The 21 T cell receptor beta chains below all came from one sample that was sequenced in a study of T cells after yellow fever vaccination. TCRdb reanalysed the 5' RACE reads using MiXCR and keeps one entry per CDR3 protein. The top ten clones hold about a sixth of a sample with more than 450,000 distinct CDR3 sequences, less than 25% of them seen once. Here the sequenced sample was PBMCs, taken approximately 22 days after the first yellow fever vaccination. The receptors shown here come from a man between 18 and 29 years old who received the YFV17D yellow fever vaccine.

This clonotype has a single count. The V call is TRBV20-1, the J call TRBJ2-5; D possibly uses TRBD1 or TRBD2 (7 bases each). The CDR3 is 15 amino acids. Per the germline V gene, CDR1 is DFQATT and CDR2 is SNEGSKA (reference sequence). V lost 6 bases and J 1 base, leaving 18 bases between the germline ends. The CDR3 DNA is TGCAGTGCCGCTACTCCAGGGGGGGCCCAAGAGACCCAGTACTTC. It yields the protein CSAATPGGAQETQYF.

This clonotype was seen many times. The gene calls are TRBV20-1 and TRBJ1-6; D gene uncertain. The germline V gene has CDR1 DFQATT and CDR2 SNEGSKA (reference sequence). V lost 6 bases and J lost 7, with 16 bases in between. The CDR3 consists of 14 residues. CDR3 DNA: TGCAGTGCAACCTTACCGGGTTTCAATTCACCCCTCCACTTT. Protein: CSATLPGFNSPLHF.

The chain couples TRBV12-3 or TRBV12-4 to TRBJ2-3, with D unresolved. The V end was cut by 4 bases, the J end by 0 bases, with 11 bases between. This CDR3 is 15 amino acids long. CDR3 sequence: CASSSRPPSTDTQYF. In nucleotides, the CDR3 is TGTGCCAGCAGTTCGAGGCCCCCTAGCACAGATACGCAGTATTTT.

In this sample, this clonotype turned up a few times. The V and J genes are TRBV20-1 and TRBJ1-1; D unresolved. Germline V gives CDR1 DFQATT, CDR2 SNEGSKA (reference sequence). This CDR3 has 14 residues. The V end lost 0 bases, the J end lost 3 bases, and 11 bases lay between the germline ends. CDR3 sequence: CSAREGMVDTEAFF. The DNA for the CDR3 is TGCAGTGCTAGAGAGGGGATGGTGGACACTGAAGCTTTCTTT.

The chain links TRBV6-5 to TRBJ2-5; TRBD1 might be the D (6 bases). CDR3 size: 15 residues. Trimming took 2 bases from V and 5 from J, leaving 15 bases between them. Germline V lookup: CDR1 MNHEY, CDR2 SVGAGI. The CDR3 reads CASSYGATTGETQYF. The DNA for the CDR3 is TGTGCCAGCAGTTACGGGGCCACCACAGGGGAGACCCAGTACTTC.

This clonotype came up many times. The chain employs TRBV6-1 and TRBJ2-1, with D unclear. Germline assignment: CDR1 MNHNS and CDR2 SASEGT. This CDR3 is 10 amino acids long. V was pared by 5 bases and J by 6 bases, with 2 bases between. CDR3 in amino acids: CASSRNEQFF. Written as DNA, the CDR3 is TGTGCCAGCAGTCGCAATGAGCAGTTCTTC.

The genes are TRBV4-2 and TRBJ2-2, with 12 bases matching TRBD1. The CDR3 runs to 20 residues. CDR1 and CDR2 from the germline V gene are LGHNA and YNFKEQ. V shed 4 bases, J shed 0 bases, and the junction held 12 bases outside the gene matches. The CDR3 is CASSPVGTGGPRPNTGELFF. In DNA form, the CDR3 reads TGTGCCAGCAGCCCCGTCGGGACAGGGGGCCCCAGACCGAACACCGGGGAGCTGTTTTTT.

V is TRBV20-1 and J is TRBJ2-2; 7 positions match TRBD2. Germline CDR1 and CDR2: DFQATT and SNEGSKA (reference sequence). Losses at the gene ends were 7 bases for V and 0 bases for J; bases not matched to a gene: 2. CDR3 length: 13 amino acids. The CDR3 DNA is TGCAGTGGGCTAGCGGCGAACACCGGGGAGCTGTTTTTT. Its protein is CSGLAANTGELFF.

This clonotype was counted a few times. The CDR3 coding sequence is TGTGCCAGCAGCCATGGGGGCAGGGGGCTCACAGATACGCAGTATTTT. The encoded protein is CASSHGGRGLTDTQYF. The rearrangement links TRBV3-1 to TRBJ2-3; TRBD1 aligns across 8 bases. With 3 bases clipped from V and 2 bases from J, the junction kept 7 bases outside the gene matches. CDR1 and CDR2 (germline): LGHDT, YNNKEL (reference sequence). The CDR3 consists of 16 residues.

This clonotype occurred many times. The chain links TRBV7-2 to TRBJ2-5; 9 nucleotides match TRBD2. Germline CDR1 and CDR2: SGHTA and FQGNSA. V trimming: 5 bases; J trimming: 4 bases; junction bases outside the gene matches: 5. This CDR3 contains 14 residues. The DNA for the CDR3 is TGTGCCAGCAGCCCCCCGGGACTAGCAGAGACCCAGTACTTC. Residues: CASSPPGLAETQYF.

The CDR3 loop is CASSPDQSSYNEQFF. CDR3 sequence (DNA): TGTGCCAGCTCACCGGACCAGAGCTCCTACAATGAGCAGTTCTTC. V usage is TRBV18 and J usage is TRBJ2-1; unclear D gene. Trimming shortened V by 3 bases and J by 0 bases, and 9 bases separated the two germline ends. The CDR3 is 15 residues long. The germline V gene encodes CDR1 KGHSH and CDR2 LQKENI.

The count of this clonotype is one. The V and J genes are TRBV6-1 and TRBJ1-3; no clear D. This CDR3 region has 14 residues. Deletions cut 5 bases from V and 3 bases from J, with 11 bases between. Germline assignment: CDR1 MNHNS and CDR2 SASEGT. Here the CDR3 DNA reads TGTGCCAGCAGTCAGGTCTTCGGTGGAAACACCATATATTTT. This encodes CASSQVFGGNTIYF.

The chain uses TRBV2 and TRBJ1-1; no reliable D call. Looked up from germline, CDR1 is SNHLY and CDR2 is FYNNEI. Trimming stripped 0 bases from V and 3 bases from J, with 8 bases between. This CDR3 has 14 residues. In DNA, the CDR3 is TGTGCCAGCAGTGAAGCGCTGTTGGACACTGAAGCTTTCTTT. Encoded protein: CASSEALLDTEAFF.

The chain couples TRBV12-3 or TRBV12-4 to TRBJ2-5, with D perhaps matching TRBD2 (5 bases). CDR3 length: 14 residues. Trimming took off 3 bases at V and 4 bases at J, with 12 bases between the two ends. CDR3 protein: CASSFTRVSETQYF. DNA for the CDR3: TGTGCCAGCAGTTTTACGCGGGTTTCAGAGACCCAGTACTTC.

This clonotype was picked up a small number of times. CDR3 sequence: CASSHANEKLFF. Written as DNA, the CDR3 is TGTGCCAGCAGCCACGCTAATGAAAAACTGTTTTTT. The rearrangement joins TRBV7-8 to TRBJ1-4; D is unclear. The CDR3 is 12 amino acids. Trimming took off 5 bases at V and 3 bases at J, with 4 bases between the two ends. The germline V gene has CDR1 SGHVS and CDR2 FQNEAQ. Looking up the rest from reference TRBV7-8 and TRBJ1-4 gives the full variable domain: GAGVSQSPRYKVAKRGQDVALRCDPISGHVSLFWYQQALGQGPEFLTYFQNEAQLDKSGLPSDRFFAERPEGSVSTLKIQRTQQEDSAVYLCASSHANEKLFFGSGTQLSVL.

This clonotype has more than one count but fewer than ten. The chain recombines TRBV29-1 with TRBJ2-7, with D perhaps TRBD1 or TRBD2 (5 bases each). Germline V gene lookup returns CDR1 SQVTM and CDR2 ANQGSEA. CDR3 length equals 13 residues. V was shortened by 6 bases and J by 6 bases, with 18 bases between the two germline ends. The CDR3 protein is CSVAGTDDGEQYF. In DNA form, the CDR3 reads TGCAGCGTCGCCGGGACGGATGATGGCGAGCAGTACTTC.

This rearrangement joins TRBV5-1 to TRBJ2-3; 11 nucleotides match TRBD1. The CDR3 totals 17 residues. J was trimmed by 6 bases and V by 5 bases; bases with no gene match: 14. The germline V gene encodes CDR1 SGHRS and CDR2 YFSETQ. CDR3 in DNA: TGCGCCAGCAGGTCTGGACAGGGGGCCTCCTGGGGGGATACGCAGTATTTT. Amino acid sequence: CASRSGQGASWGDTQYF. Full variable domain (outside the CDR3, taken from reference TRBV5-1 and TRBJ2-3): KAGVTQTPRYLIKTRGQQVTLSCSPISGHRSVSWYQQTPGQGLQFLFEYFSETQRNKGNFPGRFSGRQFSNSRSEMNVSTLELGDSALYLCASRSGQGASWGDTQYFGPGTRLTVL.

The chain carries TRBV29-1 and TRBJ1-4; TRBD1 aligns across 8 bases. Germline V gene data show CDR1 as SQVTM and CDR2 as ANQGSEA. This CDR3 spans 13 amino acids. J gave up 7 bases and V 2 bases, and 3 bases lay outside the gene matches. The CDR3 protein is CSVEQGAPEKLFF. CDR3 in DNA: TGCAGCGTTGAACAGGGGGCGCCTGAAAAACTGTTTTTT.

The V gene is TRBV5-1, the J gene TRBJ2-7, with 9 bases that match TRBD1. This CDR3 comprises 14 residues. The V gene end was trimmed by 5 bases and the J gene end by 1 base; junction bases not matched to a gene: 4. CDR1 and CDR2 (germline): SGHRS, YFSETQ. In DNA, the CDR3 is TGCGCCAGCAGGGACAGGGGATTTTCCTACGAGCAGTACTTC. It codes for CASRDRGFSYEQYF.

The V call is TRBV28, the J call TRBJ2-6; D gene uncertain. Trimming removed 0 bases from V and 2 bases from J, with 8 bases in between. The CDR3 is 16 amino acids. The V gene's germline CDR1 is MDHEN and CDR2 SYDVKM. This CDR3 reads CASSLWGRAGANVLTF. The DNA for the CDR3 is TGTGCCAGCAGTTTATGGGGTCGCGCTGGGGCCAACGTCCTGACTTTC. Complete variable domain (other parts from reference TRBV28 and TRBJ2-6): DVKVTQSSRYLVKRTGEKVFLECVQDMDHENMFWYRQDPGLGLRLIYFSYDVKMKEKGDIPEGYSVSREKKERFSLILESASTNQTSMYLCASSLWGRAGANVLTFGAGSRLTVL.

This clonotype was counted a few times. The chain links TRBV4-1 to TRBJ2-3; 10 bases are a match to TRBD2. This CDR3 is built from 16 residues. Germline values: CDR1 MGHRA, CDR2 YSYEKL. Unmatched junction bases numbered 5, after V lost 0 bases and J lost 5 bases. The CDR3 here is CASSQDAAGGGDTQYF. The CDR3 DNA sequence: TGCGCCAGCAGCCAAGACGCAGCGGGGGGGGGAGATACGCAGTATTTT.